One and the same sample provided the 18 T cell receptor beta chains below, sequenced in a study of shared clonotypes between healthy human individuals. Generated by immunoSEQ multiplex PCR, the TCRdb table keeps only in-frame clones and is missing some. The data show 2 million to 3 million clones, over 85% seen once. Sequencing was carried out using naive CD4+ T cells from PBMCs. Documented subset: CD45RA+ positively selected. These receptors were collected from a man between 18 and 29 years old in good health. Some clones in this sample may be carry-over from other donors' samples.

Concerning this clone: The junction differs from germline at one of its ends, possibly a read error. The chain joins TRBV18 to TRBJ2-7; D may be TRBD1 (6 bases). Germline V gene lookup returns CDR1 KGHSH and CDR2 LQKENI. CDR3 size: 15 residues. In nucleotides, the CDR3 is TGTGCCAGCTCACTTCCCGGGACAAGCCCCTACGCGCAGTACTTC. Its protein is CASSLPGTSPYAQYF.

This clone was seen just once. The chain has TRBV6-1 and TRBJ2-3; D is unresolved. The germline CDR1 and CDR2 sequences are MNHNS and SASEGT. V was clipped by 2 bases and J by 0 bases, with 9 bases between them. The CDR3 totals 15 residues. Here the CDR3 reads CASSEFPGSTDTQYF. In DNA form, the CDR3 reads TGTGCCAGCAGTGAATTCCCGGGTAGCACAGATACGCAGTATTTT.

The V and J genes are TRBV7-9 and TRBJ1-1, with D perhaps TRBD1 (6 bases). CDR1 and CDR2 from the germline V gene are SEHNR and FQNEAQ (reference sequence). The CDR3 is 16 amino acids. V lost 5 bases and J 3 bases, leaving 19 bases between the germline ends. This CDR3 reads CASSHPAGQGYTEAFF. CDR3 in DNA: TGTGCCAGCAGCCACCCGGCGGGGCAGGGGTACACTGAAGCTTTCTTT.

The chain employs TRBV2 and TRBJ2-7; 9 bases are shared with TRBD1. The CDR3 spans 14 residues. With 4 bases clipped from V and 5 bases from J, the junction kept 6 bases outside the gene matches. In germline, CDR1 is SNHLY, CDR2 FYNNEI. The chain's CDR3 is CASSGDRVFDEQYF. CDR3 nucleotides: TGTGCCAGCAGTGGGGACAGGGTGTTCGACGAGCAGTACTTC.

A few counts support this clone. The V call is TRBV5-1, the J call TRBJ1-1; D is uncertain. CDR1 and CDR2 from the germline V gene are SGHRS and YFSETQ. Trimming shortened V by 5 bases and J by 0 bases, and 8 bases separated the two germline ends. The CDR3 spans 13 residues. The CDR3: CASREIMNTEAFF. CDR3 DNA sequence: TGCGCCAGCAGGGAGATAATGAACACTGAAGCTTTCTTT.

The chain has TRBV2 and TRBJ1-5; tentatively, D is TRBD1 (5 bases). Germline CDR1 reads SNHLY; CDR2 reads FYNNEI. Trimming took 4 bases from V and 4 from J, leaving 11 bases between them. The CDR3 length is 14 residues. This chain's CDR3 is CASSAQGLNQPQHF. The CDR3 bases are TGTGCCAGCAGTGCTCAGGGTCTGAATCAGCCCCAGCATTTT.

This chain links TRBV6-6 with TRBJ1-5; D gene uncertain. The CDR3 loop spans 12 amino acids. V shed 6 bases and J shed 9 bases, with 12 bases lying between them. Germline lookup yields CDR1 MNHNY and CDR2 SVGAGI (reference sequence). DNA of the CDR3: TGTGCCAGCAGCCGACCGGACGGGCCCCAGCATTTT. Its protein is CASSRPDGPQHF.

The chain employs TRBV6-1 and TRBJ1-5; D gene unclear. Trimming removed 0 bases from V and 6 bases from J, with 18 bases in between. In germline, CDR1 is MNHNS, CDR2 SASEGT. The CDR3 sequence is 17 residues long. CDR3 loop: CASSEAQPGPRGQPQHF. The CDR3 DNA reads TGTGCCAGCAGTGAAGCGCAACCGGGCCCCCGGGGTCAGCCCCAGCATTTT.

The chain combines TRBV18 with TRBJ2-7; 8 bases agree with TRBD2. The CDR3 covers 16 residues. Trimming took 3 bases from V and 3 from J; bases not matched to a gene: 10. Germline-derived CDR1 and CDR2 are KGHSH and LQKENI. CDR3 nucleotide sequence: TGTGCCAGCTCACCTCAGATGGCGGGAGGATTCTACGAGCAGTACTTC. As protein: CASSPQMAGGFYEQYF.

The chain has TRBV19 and TRBJ1-3; possibly TRBD1 for D (5 bases). Per germline, CDR1 LNHDA and CDR2 SQIVND (reference sequence). Trimming removed 3 bases from V and 6 bases from J, with 12 bases in between. The CDR3 loop spans 14 amino acids. CDR3 sequence reads: CASSIVGTKNTIYF. Here the CDR3 DNA reads TGTGCCAGTAGTATCGTCGGGACGAAAAACACCATATATTTT.

The V call is TRBV2, the J call TRBJ2-5; D gene ambiguous. V was shortened by 2 bases and J by 5 bases, with 12 bases between the two germline ends. The CDR3 consists of 14 residues. Germline V gene sequence: CDR1 SNHLY, CDR2 FYNNEI. The CDR3 bases are TGTGCCAGCAGTGAACGTACAGTCTGGGAGACCCAGTACTTC. As protein: CASSERTVWETQYF. Using reference TRBV2 and TRBJ2-5 for the parts outside the CDR3, the full variable domain is EPEVTQTPSHQVTQMGQEVILRCVPISNHLYFYWYRQILGQKVEFLVSFYNNEISEKSEIFDDQFSVERPDGSNFTLKIRSTKLEDSAMYFCASSERTVWETQYFGPGTRLLVL.

The chain combines TRBV5-1 with TRBJ1-2, with a possible D match to TRBD1 (5 bases). The CDR3 sequence is 13 residues long. V lost 4 bases and J 5 bases, leaving 12 bases between the germline ends. CDR1 and CDR2 from the germline V gene are SGHRS and YFSETQ. For the CDR3, the DNA is TGCGCCAGCAGCCCGACAGAGACTTATGGCTACACCTTC. This gives the protein CASSPTETYGYTF. Full variable domain (rest looked up from reference TRBV5-1 and TRBJ1-2): KAGVTQTPRYLIKTRGQQVTLSCSPISGHRSVSWYQQTPGQGLQFLFEYFSETQRNKGNFPGRFSGRQFSNSRSEMNVSTLELGDSALYLCASSPTETYGYTFGSGTRLTVV.

V and J are TRBV23-1 and TRBJ1-2; D ambiguous. TRBV23-1 is reported as an ORF; its role is uncertain. The germline V and J ends were trimmed by 6 bases and 6 bases, with 8 bases remaining between them. The CDR3 is 11 residues long. The CDR3 spells CASRGPDGYTF. CDR3 bases: TGCGCCAGCAGGGGCCCCGATGGCTACACCTTC.

This chain links TRBV19 with TRBJ2-5, with 7 bases fitting TRBD2. The germline CDR1 and CDR2 sequences are LNHDA and SQIVND (reference sequence). J gave up 7 bases and V 9 bases, and 8 bases lay outside the gene matches. The CDR3 has 12 amino acids. The CDR3 is CASRDYHMTQYF. In DNA, the CDR3 is TGTGCCAGCCGGGACTACCACATGACCCAGTACTTC.

This clone was recorded only once. The chain links TRBV7-6 to TRBJ2-2; D call uncertain. V was trimmed by 5 bases and J by 6 bases, leaving 10 bases between them. The CDR3 length is 13 residues. CDR1 is SGHVS, CDR2 FNYEAQ, per germline. CDR3 sequence (DNA): TGTGCCAGCAGCGCCCGCCTTCCCGGGGAGCTGTTTTTT. Translation: CASSARLPGELFF.

The rearrangement links TRBV4-2 to TRBJ1-2; 7 bases align to TRBD1. With V trimmed by 1 base and J by 4 bases, 3 bases remained unmatched. The germline CDR1 and CDR2 sequences are LGHNA and YNFKEQ. This CDR3 comprises 14 residues. CDR3 loop: CASSQGAGGYGYTF. CDR3 nucleotide sequence: TGTGCCAGCAGCCAAGGAGCAGGGGGCTATGGCTACACCTTC.

The chain links TRBV7-7 to TRBJ2-2, with TRBD2 matching over 7 bases. V was clipped by 11 bases and J by 6 bases; unmatched bases: 18. The CDR3 runs to 16 residues. Germline V gene sequence: CDR1 SSHAT, CDR2 FNYEAQ (reference sequence). The CDR3 DNA follows: TGTGCCGTCCAACCTACGGGAGGTGTTGGCGCCGGGGAGCTGTTTTTT. Amino acid sequence: CAVQPTGGVGAGELFF.

This chain uses TRBV7-9 with TRBJ1-1; TRBD1 matches at 12 bases. V lost 7 bases to trimming and J lost 3 bases; unmatched junction nucleotides: 6. The CDR3 totals 15 residues. Germline CDR1 and CDR2: SEHNR and FQNEAQ (reference sequence). DNA for the CDR3: TGTGCCAGCAACCGGGACAGGGGGCCGGACACTGAAGCTTTCTTT. Encoded protein: CASNRDRGPDTEAFF.